A single sample gave rise to the 10 T cell receptor beta chains below, sequenced in a study of blood T cells in healthy people across ages. A J-beta primer mix and a sample-barcoded 5' primer were used in a second PCR of roughly 6 to 11 cycles. TCRdb redid the calling of the 5' RACE reads with MiXCR, one entry per CDR3 protein. Of over a million distinct CDR3 sequences in the sample, approximately 59% were seen once. Specimen: blood. The source of these receptors is a man aged 18-30 years in good health.

There are a few counts of this clonotype. The rearrangement links TRBV5-1 to TRBJ2-7; 9 bases agree with TRBD1. From germline, CDR1 is SGHRS and CDR2 YFSETQ. This CDR3 comprises 17 residues. Trimming cost V 1 base and J 1 base; bases outside gene matches: 9. The CDR3 reads CASSLTRDRVGSYEQYF. The CDR3 nucleotides are TGCGCCAGCAGCTTGACGCGGGACAGGGTCGGTTCCTACGAGCAGTACTTC.

The chain has TRBV7-2 and TRBJ2-1; D is ambiguous. The closer fit of TRBJ2-7 to the DNA end suggests the J call may be wrong. Germline V CDR1 and CDR2: SGHTA, FQGNSA. The CDR3 has 14 amino acids. In DNA form, the CDR3 reads TGTGCCAGCAAGCCGAGCAGCTCCTACAATGAGCAGTACTTC. This encodes CASKPSSSYNEQYF.

This chain's CDR3 is CASSNKKGVLSSGELFF. CDR3 in DNA: TGTGCTAGCAGCAATAAGAAGGGGGTGTTAAGTTCCGGGGAGCTGTTTTTT. This chain uses TRBV21-1 with TRBJ2-2; TRBD1 is the table's D call, not checked against the DNA. TRBV21-1 is annotated as a pseudogene. This CDR3 is 17 amino acids long.

The chain combines TRBV4-3 with TRBJ2-5; D perhaps matches TRBD2 (6 bases). Germline-derived CDR1 and CDR2 are LGHNA and YSLEER. V was shortened by 1 base and J by 11 bases, with 11 bases between the two germline ends. This CDR3 has 12 amino acids. The CDR3 reads CASSQVGDSQYF. The CDR3 nucleotides are TGCGCCAGCAGCCAAGTAGGGGACTCGCAGTACTTC.

The chain couples TRBV5-1 to TRBJ2-3; 7 bases are shared with TRBD1. V lost 2 bases and J lost 2; bases outside the gene matches: 2. The CDR3 is 14 residues long. Germline V gives CDR1 SGHRS, CDR2 YFSETQ. The CDR3 region has the DNA TGCGCCAGCAGCTTCGGGACAGACACAGATACGCAGTATTTT. This encodes CASSFGTDTDTQYF.

CDR3 sequence: CASSVLGGAYNEQFF. The CDR3 bases are TGTGCCAGCAGTGTTCTCGGGGGGGCCTACAATGAGCAGTTCTTC. The V and J genes are TRBV2 and TRBJ2-1, with 8 bases that match TRBD2. The CDR3 runs 15 residues. Per germline, CDR1 SNHLY and CDR2 FYNNEI. Trimming removed 4 bases from V and 2 bases from J; junction bases left unmatched: 4.

The chain carries TRBV5-5 and TRBJ2-1; D is uncertain. The CDR3 extends over 13 amino acids. The ends were cut back, 3 bases at V and 3 bases at J, with 7 bases in the middle. CDR1 SGHKS and CDR2 YYEKEE come from the germline V gene (reference sequence). CDR3 amino acids: CASSYVYYNEQFF. In DNA, the CDR3 is TGTGCCAGCAGCTACGTCTACTACAATGAGCAGTTCTTC.

This sequence joins TRBV20-1 and TRBJ2-1; 13 bases are shared with TRBD2. Germline V lookup: CDR1 DFQATT, CDR2 SNEGSKA (reference sequence). V shed 5 bases and J 12 bases; nucleotides not matched to a gene: 7. The CDR3 has 13 amino acids. CDR3 protein: CSAPTSGGAPQFF. The CDR3 bases are TGCAGTGCTCCAACTAGCGGGGGGGCCCCGCAGTTCTTC.

This clonotype was counted a single time. J is TRBJ2-3 and V is TRBV29-1; D uncertain. Trimming stripped 6 bases from V and 8 bases from J, with 15 bases between. CDR3 length equals 12 residues. Germline loops: CDR1 SQVTM, CDR2 ANQGSEA. DNA for the CDR3: TGCAGCGTGACCTTGAATTCGGCTACGCAGTATTTT. Residues: CSVTLNSATQYF.

The rearrangement joins TRBV2 to TRBJ1-1; 9 bases are a match to TRBD1. CDR3 length: 16 amino acids. The junction had 10 bases not matched to a gene; V was cut back by 6 bases and J by 2 bases. Germline CDR1 SNHLY, CDR2 FYNNEI. CDR3 residues: CASSPPGQGLNTEAFF. For the CDR3, the DNA is TGTGCCAGCAGCCCACCGGGACAGGGACTCAACACTGAAGCTTTCTTT.